Below are 18 T cell receptor beta chains sequenced from a single sample in a study of T cell responses to AZD1222 COVID-19 vaccine. Sequencing was performed with immunoSEQ multiplex PCR; in TCRdb, only in-frame clones are kept and a portion is missing. This sample carries about 34,000 clones, about 89% of them seen once, and the ten largest clones take roughly 7%. The sequencing here drew on peripheral blood, taken on day 0 of AZD1222 vaccination. These receptors all stem from an adult in good health.

The chain joins TRBV27 to TRBJ2-5; 7 bases line up with TRBD2. The junction had 5 bases not matched to a gene; V was cut back by 3 bases and J by 1 base. CDR1 and CDR2 (germline): MNHEY, SMNVEV (reference sequence). This CDR3 region has 15 residues. CDR3 nucleotides: TGTGCCAGCAGTTTTGGGTCTAGCGGCCAAGAGACCCAGTACTTC. Translating gives CASSFGSSGQETQYF.

The rearrangement uses TRBV5-1 and TRBJ2-7; 9 positions match TRBD2. CDR1 is SGHRS and CDR2 is YFSETQ in the germline V gene. After removal of 4 bases from V and 3 bases from J, the junction contained 5 bases not matched to a gene. CDR3 length equals 14 residues. CDR3 loop: CASSNSGRHYEQYF. CDR3 bases: TGCGCCAGCAGCAATAGCGGGAGACACTACGAGCAGTACTTC.

This rearrangement joins TRBV18 to TRBJ2-1, with a possible D match to TRBD1 (6 bases). V gave up 6 bases and J gave up 2 bases, with 14 bases separating them. Germline CDR1 KGHSH, CDR2 LQKENI. The CDR3 has 15 residues. CDR3 amino acids: CASSLPGATYNEQFF. The DNA of the CDR3 is TGTGCCAGCTCCCTCCCAGGGGCCACCTACAATGAGCAGTTCTTC.

This chain links TRBV7-6 with TRBJ2-5; 12 bases fit TRBD2. CDR1 and CDR2 from the germline V gene are SGHVS and FNYEAQ. V was clipped by 5 bases and J by 2 bases; unmatched bases: 6. This CDR3 is 16 amino acids long. Here the CDR3 reads CASSQSLAGGQETQYF. The CDR3 DNA is TGTGCCAGCAGCCAGTCCCTAGCGGGGGGGCAAGAGACCCAGTACTTC. The full variable domain, completed using reference TRBV7-6 and TRBJ2-5, is GAGVSQSPRYKVTKRGQDVALRCDPISGHVSLYWYRQALGQGPEFLTYFNYEAQQDKSGLPNDRFSAERPEGSISTLTIQRTEQRDSAMYRCASSQSLAGGQETQYFGPGTRLLVL.

The V call is TRBV7-2, the J call TRBJ1-1; 7 nucleotides line up with TRBD1. The length of the CDR3 is 13 residues. With 1 base clipped from V and 11 bases from J, the junction kept 7 bases outside the gene matches. Germline-derived CDR1 and CDR2 are SGHTA and FQGNSA. CDR3 protein: CASSLEQGGMAFF. The CDR3 DNA reads TGTGCCAGCAGCTTAGAGCAGGGGGGGATGGCTTTCTTT.

The chain is built from TRBV5-1 and TRBJ2-3; 9 bases are a match to TRBD1. The junction had 9 bases not matched to a gene; V was cut back by 5 bases and J by 5 bases. Germline CDR1 SGHRS, CDR2 YFSETQ. The CDR3 is made up of 15 amino acids. The CDR3 loop is CASRQGQGGVDTQYF. For the CDR3, the DNA is TGCGCCAGCAGACAGGGACAGGGAGGGGTAGATACGCAGTATTTT.

The chain joins TRBV7-2 to TRBJ1-3; D perhaps matches TRBD1 (6 bases). Germline-derived CDR1 and CDR2 are SGHTA and FQGNSA. This CDR3 spans 15 amino acids. The germline V and J ends were trimmed by 1 base and 0 bases, with 7 bases remaining between them. CDR3 nucleotide sequence: TGTGCCAGCAGCTTAGGGGGGGCCTCTGGAAACACCATATATTTT. This sequence encodes CASSLGGASGNTIYF.

Written as DNA, the CDR3 is TGCGCCAGCAGTGAGTCGGGGCTAAACACCGGGGAGCTGTTTTTT. Translation: CASSESGLNTGELFF. The chain employs TRBV10-1 and TRBJ2-2; TRBD1 is a possible D gene (5 bases). Germline CDR1 is WNHNN and CDR2 is SYGVQD (reference sequence). The CDR3 has 15 amino acids. Trimming removed 0 bases from V and 2 bases from J, with 7 bases in between.

This rearrangement joins TRBV4-3 to TRBJ2-7; D may be TRBD2 (6 bases). From germline, CDR1 is LGHNA and CDR2 YSLEER. Trimming removed 0 bases from V and 2 bases from J, with 11 bases in between. The CDR3 extends over 15 amino acids. The CDR3 region is CASSQDPTGAYEQYF. The CDR3 DNA reads as TGCGCCAGCAGCCAAGATCCGACGGGAGCCTACGAGCAGTACTTC.

The chain uses TRBV7-6 and TRBJ1-2; possible D gene TRBD1, 5 bases. CDR1 and CDR2 from the germline V gene are SGHVS and FNYEAQ. Trimming shortened V by 5 bases and J by 3 bases, and 13 bases separated the two germline ends. CDR3 length equals 14 residues. As DNA, the CDR3 is TGTGCCAGCAGCCCGGGACGGAGCTACTATGGCTACACCTTC. Residues: CASSPGRSYYGYTF.

This rearrangement joins TRBV19 to TRBJ1-2, with D uncertain. Trimming took off 3 bases at V and 5 bases at J, with 10 bases between the two ends. This CDR3 has 13 residues. Germline V gene lookup returns CDR1 LNHDA and CDR2 SQIVND (reference sequence). The CDR3 protein is CASSITGTYGYTF. The CDR3, as DNA: TGTGCCAGTAGTATCACTGGAACATATGGCTACACCTTC.

The chain employs TRBV3-1 (or the pseudogene TRBV3-2) and TRBJ1-1; D may be TRBD1 (5 bases). Deletions cut 4 bases from V and 6 bases from J, with 18 bases between. Per the germline V gene, CDR1 is LGHDT and CDR2 is YNNKEL (reference sequence). The length of the CDR3 is 15 residues. CDR3 sequence reads: CASSPLRGGSAEAFF. The CDR3 DNA sequence: TGTGCCAGCAGCCCTTTGCGGGGGGGGTCGGCTGAAGCTTTCTTT.

The chain links TRBV7-2 to TRBJ2-7, with a tentative D call TRBD1 (5 bases). The CDR3 spans 13 residues. CDR1 is SGHTA, CDR2 FQGNSA, per germline. Trimming shortened V by 5 bases and J by 4 bases, and 12 bases separated the two germline ends. The CDR3 loop is CASSPRVEYEQYF. As DNA, the CDR3 is TGTGCCAGCAGCCCCAGGGTCGAATACGAGCAGTACTTC.

The V and J genes are TRBV5-4 and TRBJ2-7, with a possible D match to TRBD2 (6 bases). Trimming shortened V by 0 bases and J by 2 bases, and 9 bases separated the two germline ends. The CDR3 consists of 14 residues. CDR1 is SGHNT and CDR2 is YYREEE in the germline V gene (reference sequence). CDR3 DNA: TGTGCCAGCAGCTTGGCGGGGGATACCTACGAGCAGTACTTC. The encoded protein is CASSLAGDTYEQYF. Combining the CDR3 with reference TRBV5-4 and TRBJ2-7 gives the whole variable domain ETGVTQSPTHLIKTRGQQVTLRCSSQSGHNTVSWYQQALGQGPQFIFQYYREEENGRGNFPPRFSGLQFPNYSSELNVNALELDDSALYLCASSLAGDTYEQYFGPGTRLTVT.

The rearrangement joins TRBV10-3 to TRBJ2-6, with D hard to call. The length of the CDR3 is 15 residues. The germline V gene encodes CDR1 ENHRY and CDR2 SYGVKD. The V end was cut by 2 bases, the J end by 1 base, with 6 bases between. The CDR3 nucleotides read TGTGCCATCAGTGAGACAGTGTCTGGGGCCAACGTCCTGACTTTC. It specifies CAISETVSGANVLTF.

The chain uses TRBV6-5 and TRBJ1-3, with 9 bases that match TRBD1. Germline V gives CDR1 MNHEY, CDR2 SVGAGI. This CDR3 is 13 amino acids long. With V trimmed by 7 bases and J by 8 bases, 6 bases remained unmatched. DNA for the CDR3: TGTGCCAGCATAAACAGGGGGCGATACACCATATATTTT. Translation: CASINRGRYTIYF.

The chain has TRBV6-2 or TRBV6-3 and TRBJ2-1, with D unclear. Trimming removed 2 bases at V and 8 bases at J, with 13 bases between. The CDR3 has 14 residues. Germline V lookup: CDR1 MNHEY, CDR2 SVGEGT. Here the CDR3 DNA reads TGTGCCAGCAGTTACCCCGGCCCGGGCCATGAGCAGTTCTTC. Its translation: CASSYPGPGHEQFF.

This clone came up once. The V call is TRBV29-1, the J call TRBJ2-7, with D tentatively TRBD1 (6 bases). The CDR3 is made up of 13 amino acids. Looked up from germline, CDR1 is SQVTM and CDR2 is ANQGSEA. Between the trimmed V and J ends, which lost 5 bases and 3 bases, there was a span of 14 bases. The CDR3 loop is CSVHYPDSYEQYF. The CDR3 DNA reads as TGCAGCGTTCACTACCCGGACAGCTACGAGCAGTACTTC.